These 18 T cell receptor beta chains share one sample of origin, sequenced in a study of T cell responses to AZD1222 COVID-19 vaccine. Assay: immunoSEQ multiplex PCR; the TCRdb copy retains only in-frame clones and omits some. Of about 130,000 clones listed, approximately 85% were seen once; the top ten hold roughly 8.7%. This specimen was peripheral blood, taken 28 days after the second dose of the MenACWY control vaccine. These receptors came from an adult who received the MenACWY meningococcal vaccine as a control.

In DNA, the CDR3 is TGTGCCAGTACCCCGATAACGGGGATTCACTATGGCTACACCTTC. Translated, it gives CASTPITGIHYGYTF. V is TRBV19 and J is TRBJ1-2; D not certain. Germline V lookup: CDR1 LNHDA, CDR2 SQIVND (reference sequence). The CDR3 covers 15 residues. Between the trimmed V and J ends, which lost 7 bases and 3 bases, there was a span of 18 bases.

This chain uses TRBV9 with TRBJ2-7; possibly TRBD2 for D (5 bases). Germline V CDR1 and CDR2: SGDLS, YYNGEE. The V end lost 3 bases, the J end lost 2 bases, and 12 bases lay between the germline ends. CDR3 length equals 14 residues. Here the CDR3 DNA reads TGTGCCAGCAGCGCCGGATACGGGGCCTACGAGCAGTACTTC. It yields the protein CASSAGYGAYEQYF.

This clone is medium-sized within its sample. The chain uses TRBV7-2 and TRBJ1-2; 9 nucleotides match TRBD1. Trimming removed 5 bases from V and 4 bases from J; junction bases left unmatched: 2. The CDR3 covers 13 residues. CDR1 and CDR2 from the germline V gene are SGHTA and FQGNSA. CDR3: CASSPGQGYGYTF. In DNA, the CDR3 is TGTGCCAGCAGCCCGGGACAGGGCTATGGCTACACCTTC.

The genes are TRBV19 and TRBJ2-1, with a weak D call TRBD1 (6 bases). Germline V gene data show CDR1 as LNHDA and CDR2 as SQIVND (reference sequence). The V and J ends lost 4 bases and 3 bases respectively, with 13 bases between them. The length of the CDR3 is 15 residues. The CDR3 region is CASSTIGQSYNEQFF. The DNA of the CDR3 is TGTGCCAGTAGTACCATTGGACAGAGCTACAATGAGCAGTTCTTC.

The chain recombines TRBV15 with TRBJ1-2; 11 bases align to TRBD1. V was clipped by 1 base and J by 0 bases; unmatched bases: 4. The CDR3 is 17 residues long. CDR1 is LNHNV and CDR2 is YYDKDF in the germline V gene (reference sequence). CDR3 region: CATSRGLGQGANYGYTF. DNA of the CDR3: TGTGCCACCAGCAGAGGTTTGGGACAGGGGGCTAACTATGGCTACACCTTC.

The rearrangement uses TRBV6-1 and TRBJ1-6; 9 nucleotides match TRBD1. The CDR3 is made up of 15 amino acids. The V gene end was trimmed by 1 base and the J gene end by 11 bases; junction bases not matched to a gene: 6. Germline loops: CDR1 MNHNS, CDR2 SASEGT. CDR3 amino acids: CASSEVPGQGTPLHF. The CDR3 region has the DNA TGTGCCAGCAGTGAAGTCCCGGGACAGGGTACACCCCTCCACTTT.

This clone was picked up one time. The rearrangement uses TRBV11-3 and TRBJ2-2; possibly TRBD1 for D (5 bases). The CDR3 spans 14 residues. Germline V gene lookup returns CDR1 SGHNT and CDR2 YENEEA. V was clipped by 11 bases and J by 4 bases, with 17 bases between them. Here the CDR3 reads CAGSDSDGTGELFF. For the CDR3, the DNA is TGTGCCGGCTCTGACAGCGACGGCACCGGGGAGCTGTTTTTT.

J is TRBJ1-1 and V is TRBV28, with D maybe TRBD1 (6 bases). The CDR3 has 12 residues. The V end lost 7 bases, the J end lost 6 bases, and 12 bases lay between the germline ends. Germline V lookup: CDR1 MDHEN, CDR2 SYDVKM. The CDR3, as DNA: TGTGCCAGCAACGAGGGGGGCGCTGAAGCTTTCTTT. Its protein is CASNEGGAEAFF. Full variable domain (missing parts from reference TRBV28 and TRBJ1-1): DVKVTQSSRYLVKRTGEKVFLECVQDMDHENMFWYRQDPGLGLRLIYFSYDVKMKEKGDIPEGYSVSREKKERFSLILESASTNQTSMYLCASNEGGAEAFFGQGTRLTVV.

V usage is TRBV12-2 and J usage is TRBJ2-7. TRBV12-2 is a pseudogene. CDR3 size: 13 residues. CDR3 in amino acids: CAEPENTDYEQYV. Written as DNA, the CDR3 is TGTGCTGAGCCCGAAAATACGGACTACGAGCAGTACGTC.

V is TRBV28 and J is TRBJ1-6, with a tentative D call TRBD1 (5 bases). V was clipped by 5 bases and J by 0 bases, with 14 bases between them. This CDR3 has 17 residues. Germline CDR1 and CDR2: MDHEN and SYDVKM. The CDR3 spells CASSTQGGSSYNSPLHF. The CDR3, as DNA: TGTGCCAGCAGTACCCAGGGAGGGAGCTCCTATAATTCACCCCTCCACTTT.

The genes are TRBV7-8 and TRBJ1-1; D gene uncertain. V lost 3 bases to trimming and J lost 2 bases, with 10 bases between them. Germline lookup yields CDR1 SGHVS and CDR2 FQNEAQ. The CDR3 has 14 residues. The CDR3 DNA reads as TGTGCCAGCAGCTTCATACGGAGTAACACTGAAGCTTTCTTT. It specifies CASSFIRSNTEAFF.

The J gene is TRBJ1-1, the V gene TRBV11-3, with D possibly TRBD1 on 5 matching bases. The V end lost 3 bases, the J end lost 3 bases, and 17 bases lay between the germline ends. The CDR3 has 16 amino acids. Germline V gene sequence: CDR1 SGHNT, CDR2 YENEEA. The CDR3: CASSLGRRGGDTEAFF. CDR3 coding DNA: TGTGCCAGCAGCTTGGGCCGACGGGGAGGGGACACTGAAGCTTTCTTT.

V is TRBV19 and J is TRBJ2-5; 7 bases are shared with TRBD1. Germline V CDR1 and CDR2: LNHDA, SQIVND (reference sequence). J gave up 1 base and V 4 bases, and 6 bases lay outside the gene matches. This CDR3 has 15 amino acids. The CDR3 DNA sequence: TGTGCCAGTAGTAAAGGGTCAGGGGGCCAAGAGACCCAGTACTTC. It is translated as CASSKGSGGQETQYF.

On this clone itself: The conserved closing phenylalanine or tryptophan is absent in this CDR3, likely reflecting a read error. The DNA is omitted, as the CDR3 cannot be located on it reliably, and the CDR3 follows TCRdb's listing. The V call is TRBV20-1, the J call TRBJ1-2; the table's D call, TRBD1, was not checked against the DNA. The CDR3 spans 10 residues, counting both ends. Germline CDR1 DFQATT, CDR2 SNEGSKA (reference sequence). CDR3: CSGSTATPSL.

The sample holds a few counts of this clone. The chain recombines TRBV5-4 with TRBJ2-4, with D perhaps given as TRBD1 or TRBD2 (5 bases each). The V gene lost 4 bases and the J gene lost 12 bases, with 14 bases spanning the gap. The V gene's germline CDR1 is SGHNT and CDR2 YYREEE (reference sequence). This CDR3 spans 12 amino acids. In DNA, the CDR3 is TGTGCCAGCAGCGCCGAACTAGGGGATCAGTACTTC. It specifies CASSAELGDQYF.

The rearrangement uses TRBV5-4 and TRBJ1-1, with D hard to call. V lost 3 bases to trimming and J lost 3 bases, with 15 bases between them. The CDR3 length is 15 residues. The germline CDR1 and CDR2 sequences are SGHNT and YYREEE (reference sequence). Here the CDR3 reads CASSSALKGHTEAFF. The CDR3 DNA reads TGTGCCAGCAGCTCGGCTCTAAAAGGTCACACTGAAGCTTTCTTT.

This sequence joins TRBV18 and TRBJ1-6; D gene unclear. V shed 2 bases and J shed 11 bases, with 10 bases lying between them. CDR1 KGHSH and CDR2 LQKENI come from the germline V gene. There are 13 residues in the CDR3. Written as DNA, the CDR3 is TGTGCCAGCTCACCAGGGTCAGAGGCACCCCTCCACTTT. Amino acid sequence: CASSPGSEAPLHF.

This clone is a singleton in its sample. This chain's CDR3 is CASSPPGLAADTQYF. The DNA for the CDR3 is TGTGCCAGCAGCCCTCCCGGACTAGCGGCCGATACGCAGTATTTT. The chain couples TRBV11-3 to TRBJ2-3, with 10 bases that match TRBD2. Germline CDR1 and CDR2: SGHNT and YENEEA. This CDR3 is built from 15 residues. Unmatched junction bases numbered 8, after V lost 5 bases and J lost 6 bases.